The sequence of this T cell receptor beta chain was determined in a study of blood T cell repertoires in COVID-19. Profiling relied on immunoSEQ multiplex PCR, and the TCRdb table lists in-frame clones only, not all of them. The sample has approximately 300,000 clones, more than 80% seen once; the top ten hold more than 6%. V lost 3 bases and J lost 12; bases outside the gene matches: 14. Germline V gene data show CDR1 as MDHEN and CDR2 as SYDVKM. The CDR3 totals 15 residues. The receptor was isolated from a woman aged 30 to 39 with COVID-19, enrolled during active disease. The chain carries TRBV28 and TRBJ1-1; 9 positions agree with TRBD1. The sequenced material came from peripheral blood. The CDR3, as DNA: TGTGCCAGCAGTTTTAGTAGTCCCCGGACAGGGGAAACTTTCTTT. Its translation: CASSFSSPRTGETFF.